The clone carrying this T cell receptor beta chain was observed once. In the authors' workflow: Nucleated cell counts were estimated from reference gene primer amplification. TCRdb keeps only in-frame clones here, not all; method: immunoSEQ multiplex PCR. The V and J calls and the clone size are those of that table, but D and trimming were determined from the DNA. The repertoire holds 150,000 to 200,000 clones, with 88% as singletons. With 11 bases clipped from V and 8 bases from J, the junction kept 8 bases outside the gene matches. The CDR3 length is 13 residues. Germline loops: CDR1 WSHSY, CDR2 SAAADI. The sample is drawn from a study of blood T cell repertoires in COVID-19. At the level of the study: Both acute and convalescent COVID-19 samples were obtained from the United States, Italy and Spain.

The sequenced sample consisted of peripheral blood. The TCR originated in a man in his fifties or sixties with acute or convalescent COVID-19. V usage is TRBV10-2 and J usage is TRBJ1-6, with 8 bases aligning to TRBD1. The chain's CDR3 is CASHKQGDSPLHF. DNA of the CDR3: TGCGCCTCCCACAAACAGGGGGATTCACCCCTCCACTTT.